This T cell receptor (beta chain) was found in a study of blood T cell repertoires in COVID-19. Study details: PBMCs, B-cell-depleted T cells, or T cells were the source of the cDNA or gDNA that made up the material.

The CDR3 runs to 17 residues. The germline gives CDR1 SGDLS, CDR2 YYNGEE. Trimming cost V 4 bases and J 4 bases, with 21 bases left between them. Participants' reported clinical history set cohort assignment. Cohort 3 donors were reported recovered after two negative PCRs, clearance, or symptom resolution. Original data processing: Counts of nucleated cells, estimated from reference gene primer amplification, were obtained. TCRdb keeps only in-frame clones here, not all; method: immunoSEQ multiplex PCR. V and J calls and clone size come straight from that table; D and trimming were deduced from the DNA. The sample records 250,000 or so clones, around 84% being singletons.

The chain is built from TRBV9 and TRBJ2-1; tentatively, D is TRBD2 (6 bases). Source material: PBMCs or T cells enriched from blood (not recorded which). The receptor comes from a woman in her fifties or sixties who had recovered from COVID-19. The CDR3, as DNA: TGTGCCAGCAGCCCACCCCCGCTAGCGAGCTTTTACAATGAGCAGTTCTTC. This encodes CASSPPPLASFYNEQFF.